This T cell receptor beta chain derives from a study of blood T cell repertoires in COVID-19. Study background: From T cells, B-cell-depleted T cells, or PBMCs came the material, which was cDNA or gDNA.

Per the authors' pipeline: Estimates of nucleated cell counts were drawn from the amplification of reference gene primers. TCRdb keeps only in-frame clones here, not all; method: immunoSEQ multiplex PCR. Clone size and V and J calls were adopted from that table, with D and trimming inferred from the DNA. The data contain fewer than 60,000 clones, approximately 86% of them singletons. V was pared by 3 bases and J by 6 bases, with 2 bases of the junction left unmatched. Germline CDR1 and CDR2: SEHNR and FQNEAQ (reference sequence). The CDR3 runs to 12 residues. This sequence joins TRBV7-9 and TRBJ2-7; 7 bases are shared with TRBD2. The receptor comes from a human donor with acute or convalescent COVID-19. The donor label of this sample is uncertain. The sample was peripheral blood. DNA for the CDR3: TGTGCCAGCAGCTTGCGGGGGTCCGAGCAGTACGTC. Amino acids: CASSLRGSEQYV.